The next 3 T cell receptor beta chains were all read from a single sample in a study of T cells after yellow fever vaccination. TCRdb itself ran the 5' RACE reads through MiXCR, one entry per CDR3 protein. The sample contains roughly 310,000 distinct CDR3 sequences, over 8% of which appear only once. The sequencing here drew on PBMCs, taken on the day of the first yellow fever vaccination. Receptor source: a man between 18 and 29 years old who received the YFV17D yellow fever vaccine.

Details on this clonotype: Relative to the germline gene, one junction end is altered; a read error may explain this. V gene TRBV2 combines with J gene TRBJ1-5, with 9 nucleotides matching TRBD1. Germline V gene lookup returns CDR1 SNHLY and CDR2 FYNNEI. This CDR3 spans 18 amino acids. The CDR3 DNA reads TGTACCAGCACTAAAACGCTTGGGACAGGGAACAAGGATCAGCCCCAGCATTTT. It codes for CTSTKTLGTGNKDQPQHF.

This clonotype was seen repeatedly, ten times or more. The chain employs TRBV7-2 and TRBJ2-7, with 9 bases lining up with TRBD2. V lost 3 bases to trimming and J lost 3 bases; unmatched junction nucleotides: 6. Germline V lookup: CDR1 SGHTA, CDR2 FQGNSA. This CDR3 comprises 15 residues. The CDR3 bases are TGTGCCAGCAGCTTTAGCGGGGGACCGTTCTACGAGCAGTACGTC. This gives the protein CASSFSGGPFYEQYV.

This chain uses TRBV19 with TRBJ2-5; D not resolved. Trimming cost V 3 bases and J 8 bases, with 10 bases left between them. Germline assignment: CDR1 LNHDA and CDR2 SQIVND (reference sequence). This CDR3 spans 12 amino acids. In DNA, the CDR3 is TGTGCCAGTAGTATTTCGTTTGGCACCCAGTACTTC. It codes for CASSISFGTQYF. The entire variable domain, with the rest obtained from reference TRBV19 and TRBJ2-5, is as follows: DGGITQSPKYLFRKEGQNVTLSCEQNLNHDAMYWYRQDPGQGLRLIYYSQIVNDFQKGDIAEGYSVSREKKESFPLTVTSAQKNPTAFYLCASSISFGTQYFGPGTRLLVL.